This T cell receptor beta chain was sequenced in a study of T cell repertoires in cytomegalovirus infection. CDR1 is DFQATT, CDR2 SNEGSKA, per germline (reference sequence). The CDR3 covers 14 residues. Trimming shortened V by 3 bases and J by 1 base, and 13 bases separated the two germline ends. This clonotype has more than one count but fewer than ten. No antigen is known for it. From the reads, TCRdb called clonotypes with MiXCR, one entry per CDR3 protein. Of approximately 550,000 distinct CDR3 sequences listed, more than 15% are singletons. Study-wide results and limits: The response measured ex vivo was dominated by TCR beta clonotypes (HLA-C-restricted and CMV-specific).

The V call is TRBV20-1, the J call TRBJ2-7, with a tentative D call TRBD2 (5 bases). The TCR comes from a human donor in good health (CMV status not recorded). Some clones in this sample may be carry-over from other donors' samples. Sequenced: CD8+ T cells from PBMCs. The CDR3 DNA follows: TGCAGTGCTAGTAGTCCTAGCAATTCCTACGAGCAGTACTTC. The encoded protein is CSASSPSNSYEQYF.